The present T cell receptor beta chain was sequenced within a study of radiotherapy plus CTLA-4 blockade in lung cancer. The repertoire was sequenced with immunoSEQ multiplex PCR; TCRdb's copy has only in-frame clones and lacks some. The sample gives some 78,000 clones, around 86% of which show up once; 2% to 2.5% is in the top ten. Whole-study findings and limits: Alongside interferon-beta, early blood T cell clone dynamics were reportedly the best predictor of response. Tumor-origin TCR clones grew in blood after radiotherapy plus ipilimumab.

The CDR3 consists of 13 residues. CDR1 is SGHVS, CDR2 FQNEAQ, per germline. Trimming pared 3 bases from V and 4 bases from J, leaving 9 bases between. Regarding this clone: Its antigen is as yet unknown.

Focal radiation was given together with CTLA-4 blockade (ipilimumab) to patients with chemo-refractory metastatic non-small-cell lung cancer. The clonotype originates from a human donor with non-small cell lung cancer who had a partial response to radiotherapy plus ipilimumab. The sample here was peripheral blood, taken from a patient treated with radiotherapy plus ipilimumab. This chain uses TRBV7-8 with TRBJ1-2; no firm D call. DNA of the CDR3: TGTGCCAGCAGCTTCGGGGAGCGCTATGGCTACACCTTC. Residues: CASSFGERYGYTF. The full variable domain, completed using reference TRBV7-8 and TRBJ1-2, is GAGVSQSPRYKVAKRGQDVALRCDPISGHVSLFWYQQALGQGPEFLTYFQNEAQLDKSGLPSDRFFAERPEGSVSTLKIQRTQQEDSAVYLCASSFGERYGYTFGSGTRLTVV.